This passage covers 21 T cell receptor beta chains from one sample sequenced in a study of cytomegalovirus exposure and HLA in healthy donors. In the PCR, 60 Vbeta and 13 Jbeta primers were used. The repertoire was sequenced with immunoSEQ multiplex PCR; TCRdb's copy has only in-frame clones and lacks some. This sample has 150,000 to 200,000 clones, with roughly four fifths found just once. Sequenced sample: PBMCs. Receptors were obtained from a man in his thirties or forties in good health and CMV-seronegative.

This clone was seen only a few times. V is TRBV4-1 and J is TRBJ1-6; 7 bases match TRBD1. CDR1 MGHRA and CDR2 YSYEKL come from the germline V gene. CDR3 length: 14 residues. V lost 3 bases to trimming and J lost 10 bases; unmatched junction nucleotides: 6. CDR3 in amino acids: CASSHTGAFSPLHF. Written as DNA, the CDR3 is TGCGCCAGCAGCCATACAGGGGCTTTCTCACCCCTCCACTTT.

The chain couples TRBV7-9 to TRBJ2-1; 7 nucleotides match TRBD2. With V trimmed by 2 bases and J by 6 bases, 13 bases remained unmatched. Per the germline V gene, CDR1 is SEHNR and CDR2 is FQNEAQ (reference sequence). This CDR3 has 17 residues. The CDR3, as DNA: TGTGCCAGCAGCTTACTACGCCGGGGGAGGGCCCTCAATGAGCAGTTCTTC. Its protein product is CASSLLRRGRALNEQFF.

This clone was seen more than once but under ten times. The rearrangement links TRBV5-4 to TRBJ2-5, with a weak D call TRBD2 (6 bases). The end of the DNA fits TRBJ2-7 better, so the J call may be wrong. Germline loops: CDR1 SGHNT, CDR2 YYREEE (reference sequence). There are 17 residues in the CDR3. CDR3 nucleotides: TGTGCCAGCAGCGCGGGCATTAGCGGCTTGGGGACCTACGAGCAGTACTTC. It yields the protein CASSAGISGLGTYEQYF.

The genes are TRBV5-6 and TRBJ2-3; the match to TRBD1 covers 9 bases. This CDR3 is 14 amino acids long. Trimming removed 3 bases from V and 6 bases from J; junction bases left unmatched: 5. Germline V gene data show CDR1 as SGHDT and CDR2 as YYEEEE. The chain's CDR3 is CASSSGTGWDTQYF. The CDR3 DNA reads as TGTGCCAGCAGCTCCGGGACAGGGTGGGATACGCAGTATTTT.

This clone has more than one count but fewer than ten. This chain joins TRBV5-1 and TRBJ2-6; no firm D call. V lost 5 bases, J lost 1 base, and 10 bases lay in between. The CDR3 spans 15 residues. Germline V gene data show CDR1 as SGHRS and CDR2 as YFSETQ. CDR3 in amino acids: CASSKQQSGANVLTF. In DNA, the CDR3 is TGCGCCAGCAGTAAACAGCAGTCTGGGGCCAACGTCCTGACTTTC.

CDR3 loop: CASSLSGYNEQFF. The CDR3 DNA follows: TGTGCCAGCAGTTTGAGCGGGTACAATGAGCAGTTCTTC. This chain uses TRBV28 with TRBJ2-1; possibly TRBD2 for D (6 bases). V lost 3 bases and J lost 4, with 7 bases in between. This CDR3 has 13 amino acids. Germline V gene data show CDR1 as MDHEN and CDR2 as SYDVKM. Full variable domain (rest looked up from reference TRBV28 and TRBJ2-1): DVKVTQSSRYLVKRTGEKVFLECVQDMDHENMFWYRQDPGLGLRLIYFSYDVKMKEKGDIPEGYSVSREKKERFSLILESASTNQTSMYLCASSLSGYNEQFFGPGTRLTVL.

The gene calls are TRBV27 and TRBJ1-2; possible D gene TRBD1, 5 bases. This CDR3 has 14 amino acids. Looked up from germline, CDR1 is MNHEY and CDR2 is SMNVEV (reference sequence). The V end was cut by 4 bases, the J end by 8 bases, with 17 bases between. The CDR3 nucleotides are TGTGCCAGCAGTTATACCGGAGTGGGGGGAGGCTACACCTTC. Amino acid sequence: CASSYTGVGGGYTF.

The chain couples TRBV18 to TRBJ2-3; perhaps TRBD1 as D (5 bases). The V end lost 1 base, the J end lost 0 bases, and 11 bases lay between the germline ends. CDR3 length equals 16 residues. CDR1 is KGHSH, CDR2 LQKENI, per germline. CDR3 sequence: CASSPQIQGSTDTQYF. For the CDR3, the DNA is TGTGCCAGCTCACCACAAATTCAGGGAAGCACAGATACGCAGTATTTT.

The rearrangement joins TRBV28 to TRBJ1-2, with 7 bases that match TRBD1. The V segment lost 4 bases and the J segment 4 bases; nucleotides outside the gene matches: 9. Looked up from germline, CDR1 is MDHEN and CDR2 is SYDVKM. The CDR3 extends over 15 amino acids. The CDR3 loop is CASSSPRQGGYGYTF. DNA of the CDR3: TGTGCCAGCAGTTCCCCACGACAGGGTGGCTATGGCTACACCTTC.

V usage is TRBV7-9 and J usage is TRBJ2-1; 7 bases line up with TRBD2. Losses at the gene ends were 6 bases for V and 4 bases for J; bases not matched to a gene: 9. The CDR3 has 15 amino acids. Germline lookup yields CDR1 SEHNR and CDR2 FQNEAQ (reference sequence). The CDR3 reads CASRSGLAAYNEQFF. CDR3 in DNA: TGTGCCAGCAGGTCAGGGCTAGCGGCTTACAATGAGCAGTTCTTC.

The chain employs TRBV5-6 and TRBJ1-1, with a tentative D call TRBD1 (6 bases). This CDR3 has 15 residues. The V and J ends lost 0 bases and 0 bases respectively, with 9 bases between them. Germline V gives CDR1 SGHDT, CDR2 YYEEEE. In nucleotides, the CDR3 is TGTGCCAGCAGCTTGGGGTGGGGGCTGAACACTGAAGCTTTCTTT. Protein sequence: CASSLGWGLNTEAFF.

This clone came up once. V usage is TRBV29-1 and J usage is TRBJ1-2, with no clear D. This CDR3 has 12 residues. From germline, CDR1 is SQVTM and CDR2 ANQGSEA. The V end was cut by 3 bases, the J end by 4 bases, with 9 bases between. CDR3 in DNA: TGCAGCGTTGAGGAGCACCTCTATGGCTACACCTTC. It specifies CSVEEHLYGYTF. Drawing the rest from reference TRBV29-1 and TRBJ1-2, the complete variable domain is SAVISQKPSRDICQRGTSLTIQCQVDSQVTMMFWYRQQPGQSLTLIATANQGSEATYESGFVIDKFPISRPNLTFSTLTVSNMSPEDSSIYLCSVEEHLYGYTFGSGTRLTVV.

The chain has TRBV9 and TRBJ1-2; 7 bases match TRBD1. Germline values: CDR1 SGDLS, CDR2 YYNGEE. J gave up 9 bases and V 2 bases, and 7 bases lay outside the gene matches. The CDR3 length is 13 residues. In DNA, the CDR3 is TGTGCCAGCAGCGTCTCAGGGGGGCGGAGCTACACCTTC. The encoded protein is CASSVSGGRSYTF.

This chain links TRBV5-4 with TRBJ2-7; no definite D call. Germline CDR1 is SGHNT and CDR2 is YYREEE (reference sequence). The CDR3 covers 13 residues. Trimming stripped 0 bases from V and 6 bases from J, with 10 bases between. CDR3 sequence: CASSLVGSPEQYF. DNA for the CDR3: TGTGCCAGCAGCTTGGTGGGTAGCCCCGAGCAGTACTTC.

With respect to this clone: A read error may account for a junction end that differs from germline. The V and J genes are TRBV19 and TRBJ2-7, with TRBD1 identical over 8 bases. CDR3 length equals 14 residues. Looked up from germline, CDR1 is LNHDA and CDR2 is SQIVND (reference sequence). CDR3 bases: TGTGCAAGTAATGCGGGACAGGTATTTTACGAGCAGTACTTC. The encoded protein is CASNAGQVFYEQYF.

The chain joins TRBV5-1 to TRBJ2-5; D is perhaps TRBD1 (5 bases). This CDR3 contains 13 residues. Germline values: CDR1 SGHRS, CDR2 YFSETQ. V was trimmed by 3 bases and J by 4 bases, leaving 10 bases between them. In DNA, the CDR3 is TGCGCCAGCAGCTCGATTAGGGGAGAGACCCAGTACTTC. Its translation is CASSSIRGETQYF.

The chain's CDR3 is CASSLWENPYEQYF. In DNA, the CDR3 is TGTGCCAGCAGTTTATGGGAGAACCCCTACGAGCAGTACTTC. The V gene is TRBV27, the J gene TRBJ2-7, with a possible D match to TRBD2 (5 bases). This CDR3 is built from 14 residues. Trimming cost V 1 base and J 2 bases, with 9 bases left between them. Germline V gene lookup returns CDR1 MNHEY and CDR2 SMNVEV (reference sequence).

Only one count was recorded for this clone. The genes are TRBV7-9 and TRBJ2-5; possibly TRBD2 for D (6 bases). The CDR3 is made up of 14 amino acids. Germline V gene sequence: CDR1 SEHNR, CDR2 FQNEAQ (reference sequence). V lost 1 base and J 4 bases, leaving 10 bases between the germline ends. The CDR3 region is CASSLVGGAETQYF. In DNA, the CDR3 is TGTGCCAGCAGCTTAGTCGGCGGGGCAGAGACCCAGTACTTC.

V is TRBV5-1 and J is TRBJ1-2; tentative D call: TRBD1 (6 bases). The CDR3 covers 17 residues. The germline V gene has CDR1 SGHRS and CDR2 YFSETQ. Trimming took 5 bases from V and 0 from J, leaving 20 bases between them. As DNA, the CDR3 is TGCGCCAGCAGGATGGAGATGGGGGCTCGACCTAACTATGGCTACACCTTC. Its protein is CASRMEMGARPNYGYTF.

The gene calls are TRBV6-5 and TRBJ2-2, with a weak D call TRBD1 (6 bases). Germline CDR1 and CDR2: MNHEY and SVGAGI. This CDR3 contains 14 residues. Trimming pared 6 bases from V and 2 bases from J, leaving 10 bases between. The CDR3 DNA follows: TGTGCCAGCAGAGGACAGACTAACACCGGGGAGCTGTTTTTT. Encoded protein: CASRGQTNTGELFF.

The V call is TRBV28, the J call TRBJ2-5, with 12 positions matching TRBD1. The CDR3 is 15 amino acids. CDR1 is MDHEN, CDR2 SYDVKM, per germline. With 5 bases clipped from V and 7 bases from J, the junction kept 8 bases outside the gene matches. CDR3 region: CASSITGTGGGTQYF. The CDR3 nucleotides read TGTGCCAGCAGTATAACCGGGACAGGGGGCGGGACCCAGTACTTC.